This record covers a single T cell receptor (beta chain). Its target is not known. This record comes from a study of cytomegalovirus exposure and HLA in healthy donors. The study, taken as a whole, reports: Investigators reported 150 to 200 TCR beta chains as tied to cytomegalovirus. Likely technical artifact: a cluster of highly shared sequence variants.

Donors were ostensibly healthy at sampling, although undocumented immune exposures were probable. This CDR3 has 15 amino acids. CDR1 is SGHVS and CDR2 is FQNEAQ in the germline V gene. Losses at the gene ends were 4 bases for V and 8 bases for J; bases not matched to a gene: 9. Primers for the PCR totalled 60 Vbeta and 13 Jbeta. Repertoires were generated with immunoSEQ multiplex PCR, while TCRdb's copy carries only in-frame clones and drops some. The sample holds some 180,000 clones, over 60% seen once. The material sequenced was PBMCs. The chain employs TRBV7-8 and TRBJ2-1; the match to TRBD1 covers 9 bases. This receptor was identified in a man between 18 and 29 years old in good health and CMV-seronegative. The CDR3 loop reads CASSWGTGSTDEQFF. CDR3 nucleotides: TGTGCCAGCAGCTGGGGGACAGGGTCGACGGATGAGCAGTTCTTC.